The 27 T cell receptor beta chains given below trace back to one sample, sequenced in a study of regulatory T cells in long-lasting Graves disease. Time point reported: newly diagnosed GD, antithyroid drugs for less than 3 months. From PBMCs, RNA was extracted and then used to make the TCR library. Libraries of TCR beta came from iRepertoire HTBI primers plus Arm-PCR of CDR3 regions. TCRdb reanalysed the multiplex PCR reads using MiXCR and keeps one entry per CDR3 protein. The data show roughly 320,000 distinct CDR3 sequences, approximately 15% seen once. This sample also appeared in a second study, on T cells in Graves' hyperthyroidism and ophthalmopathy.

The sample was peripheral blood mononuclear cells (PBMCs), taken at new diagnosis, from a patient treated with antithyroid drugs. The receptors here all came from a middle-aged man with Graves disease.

The CDR3 here is CASSCLRSGELQETQYF. The CDR3 DNA reads TGTGCCAGCAGTTGTCTGCGGAGCGGGGAGCTACAAGAGACCCAGTACTTC. The chain carries TRBV27 and TRBJ2-5; 7 bases are a match to TRBD2. The CDR3 spans 17 residues. V lost 4 bases to trimming and J lost 2 bases; unmatched junction nucleotides: 13. Per germline, CDR1 MNHEY and CDR2 SMNVEV (reference sequence).

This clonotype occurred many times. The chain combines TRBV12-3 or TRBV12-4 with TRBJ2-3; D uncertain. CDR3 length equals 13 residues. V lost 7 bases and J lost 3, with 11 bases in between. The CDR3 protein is CASNNPNTDTQYF. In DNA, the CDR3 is TGTGCCAGCAACAATCCGAATACAGATACGCAGTATTTT.

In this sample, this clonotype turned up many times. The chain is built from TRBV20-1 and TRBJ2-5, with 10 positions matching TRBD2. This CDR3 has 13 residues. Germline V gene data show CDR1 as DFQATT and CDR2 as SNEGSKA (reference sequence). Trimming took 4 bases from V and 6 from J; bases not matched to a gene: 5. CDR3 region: CSAIAGGTKTQYF. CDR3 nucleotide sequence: TGCAGTGCTATAGCGGGGGGCACCAAGACCCAGTACTTC.

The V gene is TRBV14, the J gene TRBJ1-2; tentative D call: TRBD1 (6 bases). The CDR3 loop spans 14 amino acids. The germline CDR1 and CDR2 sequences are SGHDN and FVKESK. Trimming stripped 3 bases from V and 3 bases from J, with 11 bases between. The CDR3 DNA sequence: TGTGCCAGCAGCCATAACAGGGTTGACTATGGCTACACCTTC. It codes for CASSHNRVDYGYTF.

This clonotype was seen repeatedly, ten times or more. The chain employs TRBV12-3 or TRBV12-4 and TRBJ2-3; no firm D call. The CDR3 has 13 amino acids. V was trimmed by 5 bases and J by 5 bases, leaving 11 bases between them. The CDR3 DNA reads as TGTGCCAGCAGTCTCGGACCGGGAGATACGCAGTATTTT. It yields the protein CASSLGPGDTQYF.

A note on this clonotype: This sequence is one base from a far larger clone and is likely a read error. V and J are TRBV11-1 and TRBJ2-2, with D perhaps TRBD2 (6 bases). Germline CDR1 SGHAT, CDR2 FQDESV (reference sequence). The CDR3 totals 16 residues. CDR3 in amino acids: CAGSLATTGDTGELFF. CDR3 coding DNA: TGTGCCGGCAGCTTAGCGACGACGGGGGACACCGGGGAGCTGTTTTTT. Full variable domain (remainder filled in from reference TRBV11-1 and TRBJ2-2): EAEVAQSPRYKITEKSQAVAFWCDPISGHATLYWYRQILGQGPELLVQFQDESVVDDSQLPKDRFSAERLKGVDSTLKIQPAELGDSAMYLCAGSLATTGDTGELFFGEGSRLTVL.

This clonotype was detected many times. This CDR3 reads CASSEALGSMNTEAFF. In DNA, the CDR3 is TGTGCCAGCAGTGAAGCGCTGGGCAGCATGAACACTGAAGCTTTCTTT. This chain connects TRBV2 to TRBJ1-1; D is unresolved. This CDR3 spans 16 amino acids. Trimming pared 0 bases from V and 0 bases from J, leaving 11 bases between. Per the germline V gene, CDR1 is SNHLY and CDR2 is FYNNEI.

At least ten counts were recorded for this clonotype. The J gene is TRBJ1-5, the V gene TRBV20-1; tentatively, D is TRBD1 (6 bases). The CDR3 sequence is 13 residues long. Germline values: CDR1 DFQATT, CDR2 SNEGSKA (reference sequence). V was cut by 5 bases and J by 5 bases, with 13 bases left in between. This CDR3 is CSAYRAGDQPQHF. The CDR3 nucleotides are TGCAGTGCTTACAGGGCGGGAGATCAGCCCCAGCATTTT.

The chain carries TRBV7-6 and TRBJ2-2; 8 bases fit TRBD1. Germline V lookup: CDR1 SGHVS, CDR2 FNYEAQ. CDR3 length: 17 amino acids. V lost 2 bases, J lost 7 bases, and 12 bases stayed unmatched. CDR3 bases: TGTGCCAGCAGCTTACCCCCGGAGGACAGGGTCATCGGGGAGCTGTTTTTT. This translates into CASSLPPEDRVIGELFF.

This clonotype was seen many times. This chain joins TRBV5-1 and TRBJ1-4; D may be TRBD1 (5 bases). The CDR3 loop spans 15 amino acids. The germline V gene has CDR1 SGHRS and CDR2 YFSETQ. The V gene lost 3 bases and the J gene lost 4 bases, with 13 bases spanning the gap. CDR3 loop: CASSWGSGDNEKLFF. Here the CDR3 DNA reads TGCGCCAGCAGCTGGGGCTCGGGGGATAATGAAAAACTGTTTTTT.

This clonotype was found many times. In DNA form, the CDR3 reads TGTGCCAGCAGCTTACAGCGAGGGGGCCAAGAGACCCAGTACTTC. Its protein product is CASSLQRGGQETQYF. V usage is TRBV5-4 and J usage is TRBJ2-5, with TRBD1 as a possible D gene (6 bases). CDR1 is SGHNT, CDR2 YYREEE, per germline (reference sequence). The CDR3 runs 15 residues. Trimming pared 2 bases from V and 1 base from J, leaving 12 bases between.

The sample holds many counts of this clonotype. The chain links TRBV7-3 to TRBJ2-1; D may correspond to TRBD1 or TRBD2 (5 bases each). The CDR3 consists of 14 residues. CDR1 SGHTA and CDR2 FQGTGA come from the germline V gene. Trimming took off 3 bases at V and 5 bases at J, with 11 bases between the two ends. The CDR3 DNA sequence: TGTGCCAGCAGCTTTGGGGGTCGGAACAATGAGCAGTTCTTC. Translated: CASSFGGRNNEQFF.

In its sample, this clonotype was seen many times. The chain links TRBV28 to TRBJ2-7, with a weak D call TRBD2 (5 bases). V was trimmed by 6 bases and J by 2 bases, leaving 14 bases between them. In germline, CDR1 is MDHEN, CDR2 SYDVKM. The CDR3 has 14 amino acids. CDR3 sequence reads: CASSTPGKTYEQYF. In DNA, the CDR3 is TGTGCCAGCAGCACACCGGGAAAGACCTACGAGCAGTACTTC.

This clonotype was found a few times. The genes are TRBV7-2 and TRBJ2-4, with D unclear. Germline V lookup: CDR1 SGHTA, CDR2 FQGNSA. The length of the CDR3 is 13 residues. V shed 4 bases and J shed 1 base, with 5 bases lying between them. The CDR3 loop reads CASSWSAKNIQYF. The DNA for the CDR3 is TGTGCCAGCAGCTGGTCGGCCAAAAACATTCAGTACTTC.

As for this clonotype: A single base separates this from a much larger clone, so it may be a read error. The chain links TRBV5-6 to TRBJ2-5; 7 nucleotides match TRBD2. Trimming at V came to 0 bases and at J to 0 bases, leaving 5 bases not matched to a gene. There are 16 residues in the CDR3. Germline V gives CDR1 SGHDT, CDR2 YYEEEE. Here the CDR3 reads CASSLVRGRDQETQYF. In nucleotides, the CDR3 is TGTGCCAGCAGCTTGGTGCGAGGGAGGGACCAAGAGACCCAGTACTTC.

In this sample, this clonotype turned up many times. CDR3 residues: CASSQRQGDSPLHF. The CDR3 DNA follows: TGTGCCAGCAGCCAACGACAGGGGGATTCACCCCTCCACTTT. The rearrangement joins TRBV12-3 or TRBV12-4 to TRBJ1-6; 9 nucleotides line up with TRBD1. The V gene end was trimmed by 6 bases and the J gene end by 8 bases; junction bases not matched to a gene: 5. The CDR3 sequence is 14 residues long.

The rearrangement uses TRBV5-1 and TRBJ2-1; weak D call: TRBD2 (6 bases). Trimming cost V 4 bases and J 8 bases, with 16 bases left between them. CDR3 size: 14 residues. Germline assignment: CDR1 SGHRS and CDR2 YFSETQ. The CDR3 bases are TGCGCCAGCAGCGCCGCTAGGAGGGGTGATGAGCAGTTCTTC. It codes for CASSAARRGDEQFF. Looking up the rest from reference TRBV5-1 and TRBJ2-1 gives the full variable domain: KAGVTQTPRYLIKTRGQQVTLSCSPISGHRSVSWYQQTPGQGLQFLFEYFSETQRNKGNFPGRFSGRQFSNSRSEMNVSTLELGDSALYLCASSAARRGDEQFFGPGTRLTVL.

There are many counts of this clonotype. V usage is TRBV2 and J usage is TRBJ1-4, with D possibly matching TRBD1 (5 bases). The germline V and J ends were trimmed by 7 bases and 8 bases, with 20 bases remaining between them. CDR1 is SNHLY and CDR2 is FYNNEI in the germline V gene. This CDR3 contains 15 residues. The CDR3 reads CASTGRWGIAEKLFF. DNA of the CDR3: TGTGCCAGCACCGGACGGTGGGGGATCGCCGAAAAACTGTTTTTT. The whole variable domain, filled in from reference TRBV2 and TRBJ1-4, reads EPEVTQTPSHQVTQMGQEVILRCVPISNHLYFYWYRQILGQKVEFLVSFYNNEISEKSEIFDDQFSVERPDGSNFTLKIRSTKLEDSAMYFCASTGRWGIAEKLFFGSGTQLSVL.

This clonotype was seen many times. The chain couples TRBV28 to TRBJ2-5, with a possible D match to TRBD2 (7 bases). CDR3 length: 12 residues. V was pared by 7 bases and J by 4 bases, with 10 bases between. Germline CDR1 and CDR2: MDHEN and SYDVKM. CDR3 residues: CASNREGETQYF. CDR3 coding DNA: TGTGCCAGCAACAGGGAGGGAGAGACCCAGTACTTC.

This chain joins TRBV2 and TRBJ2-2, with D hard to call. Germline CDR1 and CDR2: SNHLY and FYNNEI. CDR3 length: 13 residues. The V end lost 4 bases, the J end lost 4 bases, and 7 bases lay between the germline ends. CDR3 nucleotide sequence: TGTGCCAGCAGTGGACCAACCACCGGGGAGCTGTTTTTT. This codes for CASSGPTTGELFF.

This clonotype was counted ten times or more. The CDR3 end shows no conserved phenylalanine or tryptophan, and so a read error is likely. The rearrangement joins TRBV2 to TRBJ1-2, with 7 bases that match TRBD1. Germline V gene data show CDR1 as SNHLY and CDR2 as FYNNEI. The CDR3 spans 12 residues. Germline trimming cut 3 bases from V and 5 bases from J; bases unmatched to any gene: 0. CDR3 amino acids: CASSDRGYGYTL. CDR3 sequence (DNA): TGTGCCAGCAGTGACAGGGGGTATGGCTACACCCTC.

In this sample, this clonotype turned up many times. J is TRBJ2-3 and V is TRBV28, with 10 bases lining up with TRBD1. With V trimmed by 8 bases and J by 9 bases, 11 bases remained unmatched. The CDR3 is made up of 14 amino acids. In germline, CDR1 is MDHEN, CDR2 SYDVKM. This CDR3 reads CASRRRTGGSTQYF. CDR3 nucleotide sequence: TGTGCCAGCCGACGGAGGACAGGGGGAAGCACGCAGTATTTT.

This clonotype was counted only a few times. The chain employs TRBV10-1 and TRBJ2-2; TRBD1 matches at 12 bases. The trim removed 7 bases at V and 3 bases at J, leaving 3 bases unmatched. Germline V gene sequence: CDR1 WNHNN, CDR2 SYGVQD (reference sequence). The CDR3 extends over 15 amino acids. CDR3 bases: TGCGCCAGCATAGGGACAGGGGGCCACACCGGGGAGCTGTTTTTT. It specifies CASIGTGGHTGELFF.

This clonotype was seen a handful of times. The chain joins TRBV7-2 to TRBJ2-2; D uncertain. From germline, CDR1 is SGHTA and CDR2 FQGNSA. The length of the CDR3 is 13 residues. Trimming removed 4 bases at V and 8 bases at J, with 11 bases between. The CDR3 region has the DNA TGTGCCAGCAGCTCGAAGAATTCTGGGGAGCTGTTTTTT. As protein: CASSSKNSGELFF. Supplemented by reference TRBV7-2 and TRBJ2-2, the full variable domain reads GAGVSQSPSNKVTEKGKDVELRCDPISGHTALYWYRQSLGQGLEFLIYFQGNSAPDKSGLPSDRFSAERTGGSVSTLTIQRTQQEDSAVYLCASSSKNSGELFFGEGSRLTVL.

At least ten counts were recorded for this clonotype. CDR3 sequence: CAWTDNSYEQYF. The CDR3 bases are TGTGCCTGGACGGACAACTCCTACGAGCAGTACTTC. This chain links TRBV30 with TRBJ2-7, with D maybe TRBD1 (5 bases). The CDR3 has 12 amino acids. The V end was cut by 4 bases, the J end by 0 bases, with 7 bases between. Germline CDR1 and CDR2: GTSNPN and SVGIG (reference sequence). Variable domain in full (rest from reference TRBV30 and TRBJ2-7): SQTIHQWPATLVQPVGSPLSLECTVEGTSNPNLYWYRQAAGRGLQLLFYSVGIGQISSEVPQNLSASRPQDRQFILSSKKLLLSDSGFYLCAWTDNSYEQYFGPGTRLTVT.

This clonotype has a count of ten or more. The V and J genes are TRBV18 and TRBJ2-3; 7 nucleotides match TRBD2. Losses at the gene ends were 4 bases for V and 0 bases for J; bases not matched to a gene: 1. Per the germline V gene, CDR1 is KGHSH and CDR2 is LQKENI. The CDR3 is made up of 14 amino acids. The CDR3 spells CASSRSGSTDTQYF. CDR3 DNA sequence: TGTGCCAGCTCACGTAGCGGGAGCACAGATACGCAGTATTTT.

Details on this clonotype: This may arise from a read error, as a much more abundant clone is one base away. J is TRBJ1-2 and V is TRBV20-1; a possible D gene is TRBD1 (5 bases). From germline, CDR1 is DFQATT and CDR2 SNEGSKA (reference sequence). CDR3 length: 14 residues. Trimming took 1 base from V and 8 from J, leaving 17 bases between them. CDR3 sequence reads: CSARGQGGLRGYTF. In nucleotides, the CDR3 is TGCAGTGCTAGAGGTCAGGGAGGGCTTAGGGGCTACACCTTC.